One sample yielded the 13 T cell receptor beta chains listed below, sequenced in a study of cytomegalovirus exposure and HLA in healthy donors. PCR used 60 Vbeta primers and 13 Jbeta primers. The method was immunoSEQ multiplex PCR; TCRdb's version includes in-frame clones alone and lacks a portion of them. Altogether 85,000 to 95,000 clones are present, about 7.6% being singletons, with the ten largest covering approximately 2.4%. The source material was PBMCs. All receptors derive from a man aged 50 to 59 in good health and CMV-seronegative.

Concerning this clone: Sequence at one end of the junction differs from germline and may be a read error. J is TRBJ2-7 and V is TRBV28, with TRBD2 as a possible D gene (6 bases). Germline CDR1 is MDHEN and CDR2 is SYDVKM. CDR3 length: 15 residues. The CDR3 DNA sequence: TGTGCCAGCAGCCCTCTCGGGGGAGACCTCTACGAGCAGTCCTTC. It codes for CASSPLGGDLYEQSF.

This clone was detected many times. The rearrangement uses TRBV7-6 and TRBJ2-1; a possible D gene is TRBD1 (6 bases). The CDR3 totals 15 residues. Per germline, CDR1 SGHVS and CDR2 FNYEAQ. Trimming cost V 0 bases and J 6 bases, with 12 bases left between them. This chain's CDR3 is CASSLARKGGNEQFF. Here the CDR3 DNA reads TGTGCCAGCAGCTTAGCGCGGAAAGGGGGCAATGAGCAGTTCTTC.

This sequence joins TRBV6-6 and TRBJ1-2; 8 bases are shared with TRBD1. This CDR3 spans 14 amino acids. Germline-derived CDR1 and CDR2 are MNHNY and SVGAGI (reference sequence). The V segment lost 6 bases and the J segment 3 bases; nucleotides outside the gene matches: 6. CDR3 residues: CASRRGQGDYGYTF. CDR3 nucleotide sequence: TGTGCCAGCAGGAGAGGACAGGGAGACTATGGCTACACCTTC.

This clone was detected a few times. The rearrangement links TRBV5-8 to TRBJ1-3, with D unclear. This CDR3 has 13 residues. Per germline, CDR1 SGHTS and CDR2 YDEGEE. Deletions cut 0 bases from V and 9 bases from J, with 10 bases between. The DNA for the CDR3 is TGTGCCAGCAGCTTGGTGACTTTCGGCACCATATATTTT. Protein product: CASSLVTFGTIYF.

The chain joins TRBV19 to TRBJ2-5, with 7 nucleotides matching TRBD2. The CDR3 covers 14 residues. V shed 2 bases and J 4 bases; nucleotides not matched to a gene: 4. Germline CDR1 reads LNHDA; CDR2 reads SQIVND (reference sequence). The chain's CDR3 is CASSILGGVETQYF. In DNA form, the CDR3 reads TGTGCCAGTAGTATACTGGGGGGGGTAGAGACCCAGTACTTC.

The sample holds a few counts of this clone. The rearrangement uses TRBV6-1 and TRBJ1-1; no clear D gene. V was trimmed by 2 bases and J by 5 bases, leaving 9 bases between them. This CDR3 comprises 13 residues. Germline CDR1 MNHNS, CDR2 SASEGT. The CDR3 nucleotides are TGTGCCAGCAGTGAAAGTACGGGGACTGAAGCTTTCTTT. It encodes CASSESTGTEAFF.

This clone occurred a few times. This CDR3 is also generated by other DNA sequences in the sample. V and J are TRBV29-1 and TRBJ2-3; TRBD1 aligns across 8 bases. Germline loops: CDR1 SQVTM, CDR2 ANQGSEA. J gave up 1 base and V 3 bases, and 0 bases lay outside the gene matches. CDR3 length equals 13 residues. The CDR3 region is CSVETGGTDTQYF. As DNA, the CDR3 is TGCAGCGTTGAGACAGGGGGCACAGATACGCAGTATTTT.

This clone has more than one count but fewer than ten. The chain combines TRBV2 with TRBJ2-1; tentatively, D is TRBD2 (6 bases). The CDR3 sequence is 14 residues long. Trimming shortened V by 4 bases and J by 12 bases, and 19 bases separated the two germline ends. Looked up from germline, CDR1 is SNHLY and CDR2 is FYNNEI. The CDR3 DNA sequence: TGTGCCAGCAGTGGGGGGACTCGCGGAGTTGGGCAGTTCTTC. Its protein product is CASSGGTRGVGQFF.

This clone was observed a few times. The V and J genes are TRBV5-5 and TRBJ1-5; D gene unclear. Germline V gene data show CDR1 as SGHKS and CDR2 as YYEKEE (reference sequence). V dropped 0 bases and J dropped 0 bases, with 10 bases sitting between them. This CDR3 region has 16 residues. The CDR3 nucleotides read TGTGCCAGCAGCTTGGGGGGAGTTGGTAGCAATCAGCCCCAGCATTTT. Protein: CASSLGGVGSNQPQHF.

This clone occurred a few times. This CDR3 is CASSLYGSSGGGEQFF. CDR3 nucleotides: TGTGCCAGCAGCTTATATGGATCTAGCGGGGGCGGTGAGCAGTTCTTC. V is TRBV7-8 and J is TRBJ2-1; 10 nucleotides match TRBD2. The junction had 10 bases not matched to a gene; V was cut back by 2 bases and J by 9 bases. CDR3 length: 16 residues. Germline loops: CDR1 SGHVS, CDR2 FQNEAQ. Drawing the rest from reference TRBV7-8 and TRBJ2-1, the complete variable domain is GAGVSQSPRYKVAKRGQDVALRCDPISGHVSLFWYQQALGQGPEFLTYFQNEAQLDKSGLPSDRFFAERPEGSVSTLKIQRTQQEDSAVYLCASSLYGSSGGGEQFFGPGTRLTVL.

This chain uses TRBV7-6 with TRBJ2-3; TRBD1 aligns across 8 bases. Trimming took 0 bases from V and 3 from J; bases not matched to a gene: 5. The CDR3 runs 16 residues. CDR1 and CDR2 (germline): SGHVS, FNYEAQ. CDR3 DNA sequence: TGTGCCAGCAGCTTAGCGCACGGACAGGGTACAGATACGCAGTATTTT. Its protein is CASSLAHGQGTDTQYF.

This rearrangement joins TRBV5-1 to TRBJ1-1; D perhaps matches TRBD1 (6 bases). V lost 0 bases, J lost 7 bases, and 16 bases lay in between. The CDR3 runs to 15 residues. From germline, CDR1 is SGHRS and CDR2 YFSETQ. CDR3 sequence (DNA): TGCGCCAGCAGCTTGGGAACAGGGCTGGAGAGTGAAGCTTTCTTT. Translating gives CASSLGTGLESEAFF.

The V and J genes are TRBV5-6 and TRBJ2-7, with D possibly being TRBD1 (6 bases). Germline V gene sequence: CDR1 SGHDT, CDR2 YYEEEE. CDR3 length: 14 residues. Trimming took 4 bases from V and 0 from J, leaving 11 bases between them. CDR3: CASSRDTGSYEQYF. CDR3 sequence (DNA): TGTGCCAGCAGCCGGGACACGGGCTCCTACGAGCAGTACTTC. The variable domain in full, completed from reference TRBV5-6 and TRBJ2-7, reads DAGVTQSPTHLIKTRGQQVTLRCSPKSGHDTVSWYQQALGQGPQFIFQYYEEEERQRGNFPDRFSGHQFPNYSSELNVNALLLGDSALYLCASSRDTGSYEQYFGPGTRLTVT.